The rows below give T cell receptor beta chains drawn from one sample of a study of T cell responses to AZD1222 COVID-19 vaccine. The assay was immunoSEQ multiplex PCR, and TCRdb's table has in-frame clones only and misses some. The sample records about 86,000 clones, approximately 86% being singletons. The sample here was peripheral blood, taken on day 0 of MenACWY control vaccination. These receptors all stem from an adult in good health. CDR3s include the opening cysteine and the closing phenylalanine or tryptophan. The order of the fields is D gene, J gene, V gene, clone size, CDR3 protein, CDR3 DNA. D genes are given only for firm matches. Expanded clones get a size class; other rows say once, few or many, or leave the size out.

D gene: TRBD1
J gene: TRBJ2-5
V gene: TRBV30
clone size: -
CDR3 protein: CAWSPGTAKETQYF
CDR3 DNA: TGTGCCTGGAGCCCCGGGACAGCAAAAGAGACCCAGTACTTC

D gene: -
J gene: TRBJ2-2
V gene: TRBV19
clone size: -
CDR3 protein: CASSVQGTGELFF
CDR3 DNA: TGTGCCAGTAGTGTCCAGGGAACCGGGGAGCTGTTTTTT

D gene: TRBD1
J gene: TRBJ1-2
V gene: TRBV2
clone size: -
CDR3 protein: CASTGRGSGYGYTF
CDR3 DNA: TGTGCCAGCACCGGCAGGGGGTCGGGCTATGGCTACACCTTC

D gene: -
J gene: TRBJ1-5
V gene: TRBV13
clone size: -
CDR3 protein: CASSLRGGGQPQHF
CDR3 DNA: TGTGCCAGCAGCCTAAGGGGGGGTGGCCAGCCCCAGCATTTT

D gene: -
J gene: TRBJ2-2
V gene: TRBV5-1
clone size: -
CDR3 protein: CASRLQGQGGTGELFF
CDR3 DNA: TGCGCCAGCAGATTGCAAGGCCAGGGTGGCACCGGGGAGCTGTTTTTT

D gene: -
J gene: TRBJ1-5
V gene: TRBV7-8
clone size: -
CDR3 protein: CASSRFLGNQPQHF
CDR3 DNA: TGTGCCAGCAGCCGCTTCTTAGGGAATCAGCCCCAGCATTTT

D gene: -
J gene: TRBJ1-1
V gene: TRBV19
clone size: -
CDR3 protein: CASTLGPMNTEAFF
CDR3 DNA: TGTGCCAGTACCCTGGGCCCCATGAACACTGAAGCTTTCTTT

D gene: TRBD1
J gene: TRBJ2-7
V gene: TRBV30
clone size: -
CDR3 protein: CALRQGAYEQYF
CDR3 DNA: TGTGCCCTCCGACAGGGGGCTTACGAGCAGTACTTC

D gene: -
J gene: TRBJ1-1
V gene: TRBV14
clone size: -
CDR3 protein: CASSQTLDTEAFF
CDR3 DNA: TGTGCCAGCAGCCAAACTTTGGACACTGAAGCTTTCTTT

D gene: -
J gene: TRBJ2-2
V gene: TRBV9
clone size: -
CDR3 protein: CASSPQQDSLTGELFF
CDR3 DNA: TGTGCCAGCAGCCCCCAGCAGGATTCCTTAACCGGGGAGCTGTTTTTT

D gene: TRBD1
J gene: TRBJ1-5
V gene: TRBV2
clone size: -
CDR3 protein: CASSNRRDRGSNQPQHF
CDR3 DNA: TGTGCCAGCAGTAATCGCCGGGACAGGGGAAGCAATCAGCCCCAGCATTTT

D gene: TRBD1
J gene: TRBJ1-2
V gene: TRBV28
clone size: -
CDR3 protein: CASSSPDRIDYGYTF
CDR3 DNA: TGTGCCAGCAGTTCCCCGGACAGGATAGACTATGGCTACACCTTC

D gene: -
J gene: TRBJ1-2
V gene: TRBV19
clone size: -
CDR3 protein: CASSMGGGPVNYGYTF
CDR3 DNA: TGTGCCAGTAGTATGGGTGGGGGCCCGGTCAACTATGGCTACACCTTC

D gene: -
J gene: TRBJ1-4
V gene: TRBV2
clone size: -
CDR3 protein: CASRRNRNEKLFF
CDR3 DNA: TGTGCCAGCAGGCGTAACAGGAATGAAAAACTGTTTTTT

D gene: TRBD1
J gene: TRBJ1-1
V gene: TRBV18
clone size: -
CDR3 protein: CASSFGTDTEAFF
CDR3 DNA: TGTGCCAGCTCATTCGGGACAGACACTGAAGCTTTCTTT

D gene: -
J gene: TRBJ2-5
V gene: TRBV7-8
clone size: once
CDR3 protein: CASSFLGLRAETQYF
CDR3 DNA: TGTGCCAGCAGCTTCCTCGGACTCCGAGCGGAGACCCAGTACTTC

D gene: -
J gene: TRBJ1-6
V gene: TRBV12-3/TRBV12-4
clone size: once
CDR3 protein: CASSLRQDWPLHF
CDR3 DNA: TGTGCCAGCAGTTTAAGGCAGGATTGGCCCCTCCACTTT

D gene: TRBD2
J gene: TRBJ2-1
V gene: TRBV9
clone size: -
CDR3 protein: CASSPSGGASNEQFF
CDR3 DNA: TGTGCCAGCAGCCCTAGCGGGGGGGCCTCGAATGAGCAGTTCTTC

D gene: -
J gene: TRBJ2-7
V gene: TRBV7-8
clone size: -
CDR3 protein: CASSGRLVYEQYF
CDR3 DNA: TGTGCCAGCAGCGGACGACTAGTTTACGAGCAGTACTTC

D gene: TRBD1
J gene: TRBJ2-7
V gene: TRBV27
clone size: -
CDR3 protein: CASSHRDRTYEQYF
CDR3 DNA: TGTGCCAGCAGCCACCGGGACAGAACCTACGAGCAGTACTTC

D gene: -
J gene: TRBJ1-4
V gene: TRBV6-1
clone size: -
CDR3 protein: CASSEQTIANEKLFF
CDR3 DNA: TGTGCCAGCAGTGAACAGACAATAGCTAATGAAAAACTGTTTTTT

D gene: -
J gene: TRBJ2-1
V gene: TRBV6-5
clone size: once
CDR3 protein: CASRPASSYNEQFF
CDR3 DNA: TGTGCCAGCCGACCGGCCAGCTCCTACAATGAGCAGTTCTTC

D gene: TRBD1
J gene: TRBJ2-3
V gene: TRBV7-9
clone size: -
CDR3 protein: CASTPTGLTDTQYF
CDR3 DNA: TGTGCCAGCACCCCGACAGGGTTGACAGATACGCAGTATTTT

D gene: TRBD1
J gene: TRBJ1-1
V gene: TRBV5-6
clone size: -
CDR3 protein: CASGVNRGSTEAFF
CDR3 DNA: TGTGCCAGCGGGGTAAACAGGGGAAGCACTGAAGCTTTCTTT

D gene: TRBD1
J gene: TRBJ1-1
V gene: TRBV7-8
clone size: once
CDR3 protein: CASSLMGQGNTEAFF
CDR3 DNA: TGTGCCAGCAGCTTAATGGGACAGGGGAACACTGAAGCTTTCTTT

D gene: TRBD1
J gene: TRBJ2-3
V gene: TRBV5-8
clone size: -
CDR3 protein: CASSRKDRLGTDTQYF
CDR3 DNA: TGTGCCAGCAGCCGGAAGGACAGGCTGGGTACAGATACGCAGTATTTT

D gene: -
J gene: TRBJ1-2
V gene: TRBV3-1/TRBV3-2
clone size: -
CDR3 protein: CASSQDPGTYGYTF
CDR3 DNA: TGTGCCAGCAGCCAAGACCCAGGGACCTATGGCTACACCTTC

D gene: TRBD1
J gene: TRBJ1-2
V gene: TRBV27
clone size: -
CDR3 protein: CASSLTISTGTYGYTF
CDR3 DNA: TGTGCCAGCAGTTTAACGATTTCGACAGGGACCTATGGCTACACCTTC

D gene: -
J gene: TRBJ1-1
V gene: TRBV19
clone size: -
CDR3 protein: CASTGRAENTEAFF
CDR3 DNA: TGTGCCAGTACCGGGCGGGCGGAGAACACTGAAGCTTTCTTT

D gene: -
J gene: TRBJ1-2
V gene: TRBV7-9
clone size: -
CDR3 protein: CASSAMGVDYGYTF
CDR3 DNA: TGTGCCAGCAGCGCGATGGGAGTGGACTATGGCTACACCTTC

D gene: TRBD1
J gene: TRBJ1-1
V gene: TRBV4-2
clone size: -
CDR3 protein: CASSRRDRPRNTEAFF
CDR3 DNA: TGTGCCAGCAGCCGTAGGGACAGGCCCCGGAACACTGAAGCTTTCTTT

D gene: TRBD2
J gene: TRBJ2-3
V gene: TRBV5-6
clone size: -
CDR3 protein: CASSPLAGGTDTQYF
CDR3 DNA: TGTGCCAGCAGCCCCTTGGCGGGGGGGACAGATACGCAGTATTTT

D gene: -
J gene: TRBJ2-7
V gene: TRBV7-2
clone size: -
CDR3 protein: CASSSTYEQYF
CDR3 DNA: TGTGCCAGCAGCTCCACCTACGAGCAGTACTTC

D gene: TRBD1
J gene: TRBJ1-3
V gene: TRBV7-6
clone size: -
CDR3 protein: CASTVGQAGNTIYF
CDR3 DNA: TGTGCCAGCACCGTTGGACAGGCTGGAAACACCATATATTTT

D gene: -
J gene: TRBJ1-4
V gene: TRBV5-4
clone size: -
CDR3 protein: CASRAPGEKLFF
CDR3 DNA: TGTGCCAGCAGGGCCCCCGGGGAAAAACTGTTTTTT

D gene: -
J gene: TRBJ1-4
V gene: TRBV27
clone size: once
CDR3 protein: CASSLNGVLNEKLFF
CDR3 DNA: TGTGCCAGCAGTTTAAATGGTGTCCTTAATGAAAAACTGTTTTTT

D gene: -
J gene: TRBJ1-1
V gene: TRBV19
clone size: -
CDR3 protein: CASSIGGEGTEAFF
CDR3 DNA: TGTGCCAGTAGTATCGGGGGGGAGGGCACTGAAGCTTTCTTT

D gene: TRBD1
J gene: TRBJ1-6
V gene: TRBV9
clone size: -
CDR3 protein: CASSVEQGVNSPLHF
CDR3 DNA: TGTGCCAGCAGCGTAGAACAGGGGGTTAATTCACCCCTCCACTTT

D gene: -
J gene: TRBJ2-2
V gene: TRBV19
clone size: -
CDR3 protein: CASSWQGSTGELFF
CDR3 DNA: TGTGCCAGTAGTTGGCAGGGGTCAACCGGGGAGCTGTTTTTT

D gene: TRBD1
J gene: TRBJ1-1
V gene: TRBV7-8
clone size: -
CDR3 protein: CASSLDRGGYAFF
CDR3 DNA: TGTGCCAGCAGCCTAGACAGGGGGGGTTACGCTTTCTTT

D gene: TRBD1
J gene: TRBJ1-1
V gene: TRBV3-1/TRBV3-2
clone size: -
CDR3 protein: CASKPTGEVTEAFF
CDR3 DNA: TGTGCCAGCAAGCCGACAGGGGAGGTCACTGAAGCTTTCTTT

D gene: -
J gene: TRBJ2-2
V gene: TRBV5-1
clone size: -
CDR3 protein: CASSFGRAGELFF
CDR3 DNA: TGCGCCAGCAGCTTCGGCAGGGCCGGGGAGCTGTTTTTT

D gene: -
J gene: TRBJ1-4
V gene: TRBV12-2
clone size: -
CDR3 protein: CASRLSIGLFF
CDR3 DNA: TGTGCAAGTCGCTTATCAATAGGGCTGTTTTTT

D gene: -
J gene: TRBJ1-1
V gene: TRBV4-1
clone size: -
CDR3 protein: CASSQGGAEAFF
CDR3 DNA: TGCGCCAGCAGCCAAGGGGGGGCAGAAGCTTTCTTT

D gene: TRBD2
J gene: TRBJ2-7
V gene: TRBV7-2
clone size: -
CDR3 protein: CASSRGGSSYEQYF
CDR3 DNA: TGTGCCAGCAGCCGCGGGGGGAGCTCCTACGAGCAGTACTTC

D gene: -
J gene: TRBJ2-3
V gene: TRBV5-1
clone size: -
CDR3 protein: CASRGGEEASTDTQYF
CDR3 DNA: TGCGCCAGCAGGGGTGGGGAAGAGGCTAGCACAGATACGCAGTATTTT

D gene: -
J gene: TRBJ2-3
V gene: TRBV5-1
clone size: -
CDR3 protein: CASSLEGISTDTQYF
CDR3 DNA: TGCGCCAGCAGCTTGGAAGGTATAAGCACAGATACGCAGTATTTT

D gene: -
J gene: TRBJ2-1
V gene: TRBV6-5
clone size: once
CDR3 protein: CASSTGGLNEQFF
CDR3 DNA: TGTGCCAGCAGTACCGGGGGTCTCAATGAGCAGTTCTTC

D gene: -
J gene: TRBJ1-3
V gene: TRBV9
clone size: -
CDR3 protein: CASSVGSSGNTIYF
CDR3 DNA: TGTGCCAGCAGCGTAGGAAGCTCTGGAAACACCATATATTTT